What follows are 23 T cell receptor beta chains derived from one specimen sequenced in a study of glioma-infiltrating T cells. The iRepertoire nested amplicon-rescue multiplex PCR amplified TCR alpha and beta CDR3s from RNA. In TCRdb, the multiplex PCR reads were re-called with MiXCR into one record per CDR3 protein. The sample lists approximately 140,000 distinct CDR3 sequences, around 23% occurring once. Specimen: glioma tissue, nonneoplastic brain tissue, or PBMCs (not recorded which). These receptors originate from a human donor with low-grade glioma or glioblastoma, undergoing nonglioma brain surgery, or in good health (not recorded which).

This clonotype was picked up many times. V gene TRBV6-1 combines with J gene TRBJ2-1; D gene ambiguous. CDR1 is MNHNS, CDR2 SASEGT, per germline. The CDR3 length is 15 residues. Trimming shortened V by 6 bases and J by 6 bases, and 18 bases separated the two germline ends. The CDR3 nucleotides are TGTGCCAGCAGAACCGTGGGCCGTCGGACCAATGAGCAGTTCTTC. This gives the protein CASRTVGRRTNEQFF.

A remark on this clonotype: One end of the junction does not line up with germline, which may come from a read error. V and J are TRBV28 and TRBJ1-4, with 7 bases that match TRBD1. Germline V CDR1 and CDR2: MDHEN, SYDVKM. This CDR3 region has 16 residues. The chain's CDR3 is CTSSQDASGGNEKLFF. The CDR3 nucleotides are TGCACCAGCAGCCAAGATGCGTCAGGGGGAAATGAAAAACTGTTTTTT.

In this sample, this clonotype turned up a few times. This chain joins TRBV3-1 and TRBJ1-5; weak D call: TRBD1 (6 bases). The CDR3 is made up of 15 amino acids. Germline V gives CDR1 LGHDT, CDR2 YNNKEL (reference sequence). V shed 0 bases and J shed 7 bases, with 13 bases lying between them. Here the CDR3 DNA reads TGTGCCAGCAGCCAAGATACCGGGGGCCAACAGCCCCAGCATTTT. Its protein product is CASSQDTGGQQPQHF.

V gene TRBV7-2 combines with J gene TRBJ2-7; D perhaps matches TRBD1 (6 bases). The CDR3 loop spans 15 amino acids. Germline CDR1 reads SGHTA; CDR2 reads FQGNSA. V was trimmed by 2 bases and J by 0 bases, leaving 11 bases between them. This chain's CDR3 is CASSLLGASSYEQYV. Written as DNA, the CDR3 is TGTGCCAGCAGCTTATTGGGGGCTAGCTCCTACGAGCAGTACGTC.

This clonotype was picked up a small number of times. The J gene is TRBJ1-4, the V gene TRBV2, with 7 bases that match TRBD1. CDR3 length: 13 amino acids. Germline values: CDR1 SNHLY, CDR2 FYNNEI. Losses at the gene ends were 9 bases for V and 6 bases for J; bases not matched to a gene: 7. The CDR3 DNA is TGTGCCAGTTATCAGGGGGAAGATGAAAAACTGTTTTTT. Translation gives CASYQGEDEKLFF. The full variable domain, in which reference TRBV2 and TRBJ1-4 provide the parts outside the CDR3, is EPEVTQTPSHQVTQMGQEVILRCVPISNHLYFYWYRQILGQKVEFLVSFYNNEISEKSEIFDDQFSVERPDGSNFTLKIRSTKLEDSAMYFCASYQGEDEKLFFGSGTQLSVL.

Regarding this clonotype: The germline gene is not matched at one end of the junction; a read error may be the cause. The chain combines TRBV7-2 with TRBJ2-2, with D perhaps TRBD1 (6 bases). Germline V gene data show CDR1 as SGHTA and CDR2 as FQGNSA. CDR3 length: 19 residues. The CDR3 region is CASSLALKVGTSNNGELFF. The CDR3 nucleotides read TGTGCCAGCAGCTTAGCCCTCAAGGTTGGGACATCGAACAACGGGGAGCTGTTTTTT. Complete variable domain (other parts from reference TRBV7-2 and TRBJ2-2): GAGVSQSPSNKVTEKGKDVELRCDPISGHTALYWYRQSLGQGLEFLIYFQGNSAPDKSGLPSDRFSAERTGGSVSTLTIQRTQQEDSAVYLCASSLALKVGTSNNGELFFGEGSRLTVL.

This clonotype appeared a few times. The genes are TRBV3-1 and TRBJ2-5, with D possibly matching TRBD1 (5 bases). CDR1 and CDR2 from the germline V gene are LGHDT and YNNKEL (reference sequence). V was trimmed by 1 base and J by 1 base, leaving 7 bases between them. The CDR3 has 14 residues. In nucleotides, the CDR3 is TGTGCCAGCAGCCAAGCAGACAGCCAAGAGACCCAGTACTTC. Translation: CASSQADSQETQYF.

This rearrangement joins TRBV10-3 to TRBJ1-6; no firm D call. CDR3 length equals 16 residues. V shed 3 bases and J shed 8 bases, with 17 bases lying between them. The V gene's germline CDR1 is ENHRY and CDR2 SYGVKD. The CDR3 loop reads CAISDPVDTGHSPLHF. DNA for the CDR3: TGTGCCATCAGTGATCCCGTCGACACTGGTCATTCACCCCTCCACTTT.

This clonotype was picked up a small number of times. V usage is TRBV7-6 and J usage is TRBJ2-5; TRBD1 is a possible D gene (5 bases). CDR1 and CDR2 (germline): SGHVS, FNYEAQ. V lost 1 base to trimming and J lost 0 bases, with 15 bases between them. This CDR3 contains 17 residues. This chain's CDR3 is CASSLVAAGSYQETQYF. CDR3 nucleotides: TGTGCCAGCAGCTTAGTTGCCGCAGGGTCGTACCAAGAGACCCAGTACTTC.

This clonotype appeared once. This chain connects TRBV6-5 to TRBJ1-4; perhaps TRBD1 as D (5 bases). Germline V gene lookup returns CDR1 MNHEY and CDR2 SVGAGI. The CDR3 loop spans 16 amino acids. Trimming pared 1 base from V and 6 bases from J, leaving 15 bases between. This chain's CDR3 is CASSYYAGGSDEKLFF. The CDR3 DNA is TGTGCCAGCAGTTACTACGCCGGGGGTTCGGATGAAAAACTGTTTTTT.

CDR3 loop: CASSRPGQGAGETQYF. The DNA of the CDR3 is TGCGCCAGCAGCCGCCCGGGACAGGGGGCGGGAGAGACCCAGTACTTC. The chain links TRBV4-1 to TRBJ2-5; 12 bases agree with TRBD1. Trimming removed 4 bases from V and 4 bases from J; junction bases left unmatched: 7. CDR1 is MGHRA and CDR2 is YSYEKL in the germline V gene. This CDR3 is built from 16 residues.

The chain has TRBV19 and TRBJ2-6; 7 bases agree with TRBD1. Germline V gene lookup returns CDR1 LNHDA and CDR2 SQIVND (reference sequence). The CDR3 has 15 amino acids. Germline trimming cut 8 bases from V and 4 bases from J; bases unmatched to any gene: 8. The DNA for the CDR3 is TGTGCCAGTGGCTTACAGGGGTCGGGGGCCAACGTCCTGACTTTC. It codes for CASGLQGSGANVLTF.

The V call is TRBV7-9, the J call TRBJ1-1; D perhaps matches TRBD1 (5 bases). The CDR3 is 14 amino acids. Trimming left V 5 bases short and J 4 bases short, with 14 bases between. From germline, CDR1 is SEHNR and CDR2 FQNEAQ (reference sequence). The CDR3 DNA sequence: TGTGCCAGCAGCACGGGGCAGGGATCCACTGAAGCTTTCTTT. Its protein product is CASSTGQGSTEAFF.

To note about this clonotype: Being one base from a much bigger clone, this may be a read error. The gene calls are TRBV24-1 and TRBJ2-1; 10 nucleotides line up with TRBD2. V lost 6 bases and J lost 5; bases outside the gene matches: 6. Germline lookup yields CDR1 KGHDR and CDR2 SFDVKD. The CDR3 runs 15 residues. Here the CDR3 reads CATSNTSGINNEQFF. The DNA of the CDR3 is TGTGCCACCAGTAATACTAGCGGGATCAACAATGAGCAGTTCTTC.

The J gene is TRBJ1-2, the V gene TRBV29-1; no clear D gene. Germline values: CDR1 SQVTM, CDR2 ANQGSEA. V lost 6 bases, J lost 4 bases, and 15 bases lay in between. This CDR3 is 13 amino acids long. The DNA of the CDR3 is TGCAGCGTCTCGCCAGACGGACGCTATGGCTACACCTTC. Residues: CSVSPDGRYGYTF.

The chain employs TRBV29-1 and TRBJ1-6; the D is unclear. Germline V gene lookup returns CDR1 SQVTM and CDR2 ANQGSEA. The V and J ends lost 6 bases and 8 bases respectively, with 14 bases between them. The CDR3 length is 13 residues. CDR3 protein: CSVETTADSPLHF. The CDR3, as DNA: TGCAGCGTCGAAACAACTGCGGATTCACCCCTCCACTTT.

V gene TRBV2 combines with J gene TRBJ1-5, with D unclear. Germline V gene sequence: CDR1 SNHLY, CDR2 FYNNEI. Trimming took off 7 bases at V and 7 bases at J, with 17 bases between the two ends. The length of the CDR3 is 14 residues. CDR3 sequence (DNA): TGTGCCAGCACCCCCCAAGGGTTGGGGCAGCCCCAGCATTTT. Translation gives CASTPQGLGQPQHF.

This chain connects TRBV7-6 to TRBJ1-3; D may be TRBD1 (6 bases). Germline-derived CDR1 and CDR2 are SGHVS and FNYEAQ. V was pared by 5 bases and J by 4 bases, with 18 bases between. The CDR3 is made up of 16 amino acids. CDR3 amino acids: CASSPQGTNEGNTIYF. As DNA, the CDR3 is TGTGCCAGCAGCCCCCAGGGGACAAACGAAGGAAACACCATATATTTT.

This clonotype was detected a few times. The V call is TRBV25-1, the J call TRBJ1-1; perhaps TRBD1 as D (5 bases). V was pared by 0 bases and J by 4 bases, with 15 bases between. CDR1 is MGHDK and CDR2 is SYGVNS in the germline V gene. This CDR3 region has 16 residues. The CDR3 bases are TGTGCCAGCAGTGAATATATTGGGGGGAAGGTCACTGAAGCTTTCTTT. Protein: CASSEYIGGKVTEAFF.

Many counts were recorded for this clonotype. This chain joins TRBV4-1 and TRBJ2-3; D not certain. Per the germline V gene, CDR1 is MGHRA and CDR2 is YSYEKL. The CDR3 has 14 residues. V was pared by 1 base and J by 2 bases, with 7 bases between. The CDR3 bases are TGCGCCAGCAGCCAAGTTCTCAACACAGATACGCAGTATTTT. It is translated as CASSQVLNTDTQYF.

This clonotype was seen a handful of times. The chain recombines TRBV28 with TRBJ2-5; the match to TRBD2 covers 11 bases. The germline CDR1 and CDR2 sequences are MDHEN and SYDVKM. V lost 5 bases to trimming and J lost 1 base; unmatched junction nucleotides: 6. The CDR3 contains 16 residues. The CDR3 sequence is CASSTPSGGRQETQYF. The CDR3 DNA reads TGTGCCAGCAGTACCCCTAGCGGGGGGCGCCAAGAGACCCAGTACTTC.

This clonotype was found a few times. The CDR3 loop reads CASSETNRGNQPQHF. CDR3 nucleotides: TGTGCCAGCAGTGAGACAAACAGGGGGAATCAGCCCCAGCATTTT. The gene calls are TRBV2 and TRBJ1-5; 8 bases map to TRBD1. Germline assignment: CDR1 SNHLY and CDR2 FYNNEI. Trimming cost V 3 bases and J 4 bases; bases outside gene matches: 5. The CDR3 spans 15 residues.

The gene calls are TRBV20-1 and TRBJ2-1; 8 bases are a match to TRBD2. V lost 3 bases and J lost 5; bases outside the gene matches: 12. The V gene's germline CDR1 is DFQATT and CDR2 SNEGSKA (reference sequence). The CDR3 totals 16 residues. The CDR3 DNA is TGCAGTGCTAGTGGGGAGCGGGGGAGCTTCAACAATGAGCAGTTCTTC. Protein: CSASGERGSFNNEQFF.